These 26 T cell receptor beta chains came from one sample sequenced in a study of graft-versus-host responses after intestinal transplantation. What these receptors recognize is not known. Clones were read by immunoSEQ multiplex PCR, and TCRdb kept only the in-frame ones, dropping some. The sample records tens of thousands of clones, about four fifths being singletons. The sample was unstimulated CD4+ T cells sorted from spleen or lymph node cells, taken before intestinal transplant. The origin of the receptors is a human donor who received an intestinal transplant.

This CDR3 reads CASSLKFSSYEQYF. CDR3 nucleotides: TGTGCCAGCAGTTTAAAGTTCTCTTCCTACGAGCAGTACTTC. This rearrangement joins TRBV27 to TRBJ2-7; no firm D call. In germline, CDR1 is MNHEY, CDR2 SMNVEV (reference sequence). V dropped 2 bases and J dropped 1 base, with 9 bases sitting between them. The CDR3 runs 14 residues.

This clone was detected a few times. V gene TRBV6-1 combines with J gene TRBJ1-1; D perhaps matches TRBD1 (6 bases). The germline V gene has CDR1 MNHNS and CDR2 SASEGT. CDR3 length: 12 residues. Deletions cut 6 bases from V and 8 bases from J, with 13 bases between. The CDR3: CASSLERGEAFF. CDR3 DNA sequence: TGTGCCAGCAGCTTAGAGAGGGGGGAAGCTTTCTTT.

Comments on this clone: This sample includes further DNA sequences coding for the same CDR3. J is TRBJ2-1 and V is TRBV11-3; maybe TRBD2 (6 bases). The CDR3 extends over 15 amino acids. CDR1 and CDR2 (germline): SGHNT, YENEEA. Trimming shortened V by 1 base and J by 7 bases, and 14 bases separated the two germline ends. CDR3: CASSLGRERDNEQFF. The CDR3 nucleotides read TGTGCCAGCAGCTTAGGCCGGGAGAGAGATAATGAGCAGTTCTTC.

In nucleotides, the CDR3 is TGTGCCAGCAGCCCGGACGGGATTAGCAATCAGCCCCAGCATTTT. This encodes CASSPDGISNQPQHF. The genes are TRBV7-9 and TRBJ1-5; D remains unclear. Germline CDR1 is SEHNR and CDR2 is FQNEAQ (reference sequence). Trimming removed 5 bases at V and 0 bases at J, with 11 bases between. The CDR3 covers 15 residues.

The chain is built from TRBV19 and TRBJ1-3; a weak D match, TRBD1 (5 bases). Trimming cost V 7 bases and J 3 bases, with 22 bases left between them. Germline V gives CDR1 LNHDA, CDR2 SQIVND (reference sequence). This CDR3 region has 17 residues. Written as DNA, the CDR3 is TGTGCCAGTACACCTCCCGACGGGGGTCCTCGTGGAAACACCATATATTTT. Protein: CASTPPDGGPRGNTIYF.

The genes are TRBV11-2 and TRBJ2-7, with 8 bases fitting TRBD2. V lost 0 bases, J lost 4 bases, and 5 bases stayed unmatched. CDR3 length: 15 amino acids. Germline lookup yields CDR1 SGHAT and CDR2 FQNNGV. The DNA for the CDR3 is TGTGCCAGCAGCTTAGAGGCTAGCGGGCTATACGAGCAGTACTTC. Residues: CASSLEASGLYEQYF. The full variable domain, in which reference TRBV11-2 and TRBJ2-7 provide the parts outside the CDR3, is EAGVAQSPRYKIIEKRQSVAFWCNPISGHATLYWYQQILGQGPKLLIQFQNNGVVDDSQLPKDRFSAERLKGVDSTLKIQPAKLEDSAVYLCASSLEASGLYEQYFGPGTRLTVT.

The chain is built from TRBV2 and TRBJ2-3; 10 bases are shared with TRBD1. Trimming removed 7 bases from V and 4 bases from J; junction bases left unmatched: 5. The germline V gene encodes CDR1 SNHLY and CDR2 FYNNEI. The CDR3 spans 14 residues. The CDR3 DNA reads TGTGCCAGCACCCCCGACAGGGGGCCAGATACGCAGTATTTT. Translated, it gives CASTPDRGPDTQYF.

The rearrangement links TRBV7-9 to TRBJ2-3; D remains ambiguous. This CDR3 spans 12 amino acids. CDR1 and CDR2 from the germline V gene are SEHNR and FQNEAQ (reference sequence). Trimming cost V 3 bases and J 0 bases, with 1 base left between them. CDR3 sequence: CASSFSTDTQYF. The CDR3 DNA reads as TGTGCCAGCAGCTTTAGCACAGATACGCAGTATTTT.

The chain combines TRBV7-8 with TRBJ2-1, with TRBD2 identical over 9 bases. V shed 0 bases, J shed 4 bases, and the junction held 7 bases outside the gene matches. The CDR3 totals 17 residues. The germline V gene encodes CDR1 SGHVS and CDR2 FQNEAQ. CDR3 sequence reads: CASSLAAGTSRYNEQFF. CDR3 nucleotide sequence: TGTGCCAGCAGCTTAGCCGCCGGGACTAGCCGTTACAATGAGCAGTTCTTC.

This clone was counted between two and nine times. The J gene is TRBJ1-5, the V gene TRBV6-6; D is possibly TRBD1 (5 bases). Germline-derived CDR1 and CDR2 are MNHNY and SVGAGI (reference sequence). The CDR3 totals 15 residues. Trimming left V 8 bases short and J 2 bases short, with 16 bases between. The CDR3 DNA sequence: TGTGCCAGCGATAACGGGGGAACTGGCAATCAGCCCCAGCATTTT. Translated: CASDNGGTGNQPQHF.

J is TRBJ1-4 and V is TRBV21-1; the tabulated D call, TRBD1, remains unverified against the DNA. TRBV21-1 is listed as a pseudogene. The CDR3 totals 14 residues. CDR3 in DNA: TGTGCCAGGGACAGGGGAGGTCCTAATGAAAAACTGTTTTTT. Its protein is CARDRGGPNEKLFF.

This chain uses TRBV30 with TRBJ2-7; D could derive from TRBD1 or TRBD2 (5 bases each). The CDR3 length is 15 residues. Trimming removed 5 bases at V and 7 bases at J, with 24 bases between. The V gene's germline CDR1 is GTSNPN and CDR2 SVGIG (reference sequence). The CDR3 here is CAWAVSGTVLWEQYF. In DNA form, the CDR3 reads TGTGCCTGGGCCGTATCCGGGACCGTGCTGTGGGAGCAGTACTTC.

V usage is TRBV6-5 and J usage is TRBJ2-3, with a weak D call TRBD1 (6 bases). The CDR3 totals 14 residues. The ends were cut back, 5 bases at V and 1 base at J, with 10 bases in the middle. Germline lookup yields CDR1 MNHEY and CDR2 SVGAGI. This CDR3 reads CASSGQPRTDTQYF. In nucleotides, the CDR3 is TGTGCCAGCAGTGGACAGCCTCGCACAGATACGCAGTATTTT.

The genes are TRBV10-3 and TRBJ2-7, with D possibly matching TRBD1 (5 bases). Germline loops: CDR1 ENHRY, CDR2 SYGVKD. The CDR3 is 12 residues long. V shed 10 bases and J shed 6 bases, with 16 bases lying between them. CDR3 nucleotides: TGTGCCACCCGACAGTCCTCGGGCGAGCAGTACTTC. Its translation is CATRQSSGEQYF.

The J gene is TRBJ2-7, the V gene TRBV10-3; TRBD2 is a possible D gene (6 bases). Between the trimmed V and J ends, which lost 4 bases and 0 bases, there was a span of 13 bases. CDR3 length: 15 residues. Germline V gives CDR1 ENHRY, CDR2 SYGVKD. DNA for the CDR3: TGTGCCATCAGTGGGGGGGAGTCCGCCTCCTACGAGCAGTACTTC. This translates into CAISGGESASYEQYF.

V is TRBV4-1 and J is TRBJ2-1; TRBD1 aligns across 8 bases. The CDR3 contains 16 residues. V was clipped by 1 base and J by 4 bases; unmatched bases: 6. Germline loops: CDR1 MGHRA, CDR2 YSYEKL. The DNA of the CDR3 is TGCGCCAGCAGCCAAGCAAGGGACAGGTTTTACAATGAGCAGTTCTTC. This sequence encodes CASSQARDRFYNEQFF.

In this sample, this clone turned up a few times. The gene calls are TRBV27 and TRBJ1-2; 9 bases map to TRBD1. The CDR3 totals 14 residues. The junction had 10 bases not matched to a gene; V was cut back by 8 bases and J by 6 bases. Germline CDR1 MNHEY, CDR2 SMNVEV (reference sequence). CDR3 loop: CASRNRDREHGYTF. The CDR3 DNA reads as TGTGCCAGCCGAAACCGGGACAGGGAACATGGCTACACCTTC.

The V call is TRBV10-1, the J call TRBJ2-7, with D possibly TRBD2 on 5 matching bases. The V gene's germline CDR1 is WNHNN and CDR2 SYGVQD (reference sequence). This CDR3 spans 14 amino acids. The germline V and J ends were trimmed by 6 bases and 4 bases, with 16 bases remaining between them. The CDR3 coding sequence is TGCGCCAGCAGGGATGTCAGCGGCCCGTACGAGCAGTACTTC. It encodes CASRDVSGPYEQYF.

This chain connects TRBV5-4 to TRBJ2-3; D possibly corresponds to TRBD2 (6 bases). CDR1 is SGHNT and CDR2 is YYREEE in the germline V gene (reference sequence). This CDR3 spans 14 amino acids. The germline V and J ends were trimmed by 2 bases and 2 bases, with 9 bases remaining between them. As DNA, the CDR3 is TGTGCCAGCAGCTTAGGAGGGGTCACAGATACGCAGTATTTT. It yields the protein CASSLGGVTDTQYF.

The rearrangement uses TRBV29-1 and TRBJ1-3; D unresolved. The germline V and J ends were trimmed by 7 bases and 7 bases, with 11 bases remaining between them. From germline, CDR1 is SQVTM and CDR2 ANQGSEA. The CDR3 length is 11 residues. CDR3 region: CSGGLRNTIYF. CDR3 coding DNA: TGCAGCGGCGGCCTCCGTAACACCATATATTTT. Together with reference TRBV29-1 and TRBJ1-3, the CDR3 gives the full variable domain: SAVISQKPSRDICQRGTSLTIQCQVDSQVTMMFWYRQQPGQSLTLIATANQGSEATYESGFVIDKFPISRPNLTFSTLTVSNMSPEDSSIYLCSGGLRNTIYFGEGSWLTVV.

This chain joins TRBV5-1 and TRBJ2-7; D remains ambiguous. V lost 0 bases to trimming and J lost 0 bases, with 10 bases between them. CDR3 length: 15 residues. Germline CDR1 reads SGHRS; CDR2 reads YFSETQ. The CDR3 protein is CASSLGGYYSYEQYF. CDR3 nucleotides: TGCGCCAGCAGCTTGGGAGGATACTACTCCTACGAGCAGTACTTC.

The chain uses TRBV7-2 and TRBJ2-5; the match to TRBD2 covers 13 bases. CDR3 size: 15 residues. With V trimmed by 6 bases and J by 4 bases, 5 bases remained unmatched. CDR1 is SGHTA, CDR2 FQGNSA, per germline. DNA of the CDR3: TGTGCCAGCAGACAGGGACTAGCGGGACTAGAGACCCAGTACTTC. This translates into CASRQGLAGLETQYF.

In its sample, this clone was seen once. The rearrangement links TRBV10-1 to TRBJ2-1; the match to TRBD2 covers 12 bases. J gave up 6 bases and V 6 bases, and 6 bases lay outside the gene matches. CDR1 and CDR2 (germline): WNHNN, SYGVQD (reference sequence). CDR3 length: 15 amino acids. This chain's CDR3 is CASSPSGRAVNEQFF. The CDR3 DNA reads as TGCGCCAGCAGCCCTAGCGGGAGGGCCGTCAATGAGCAGTTCTTC.

The chain's CDR3 is CASSGSGGRNTEAFF. The CDR3, as DNA: TGTGCCAGCAGCGGGTCCGGTGGACGGAACACTGAAGCTTTCTTT. The chain recombines TRBV7-9 with TRBJ1-1; D unresolved. CDR1 and CDR2 (germline): SEHNR, FQNEAQ (reference sequence). The CDR3 is 15 residues long. V lost 5 bases, J lost 1 base, and 14 bases lay in between.

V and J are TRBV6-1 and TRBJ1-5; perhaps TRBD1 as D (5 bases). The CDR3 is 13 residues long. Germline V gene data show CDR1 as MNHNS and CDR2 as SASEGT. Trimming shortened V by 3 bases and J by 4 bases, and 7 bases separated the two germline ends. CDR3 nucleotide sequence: TGTGCCAGCAGTGACAGGGAAAATCAGCCCCAGCATTTT. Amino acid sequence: CASSDRENQPQHF.

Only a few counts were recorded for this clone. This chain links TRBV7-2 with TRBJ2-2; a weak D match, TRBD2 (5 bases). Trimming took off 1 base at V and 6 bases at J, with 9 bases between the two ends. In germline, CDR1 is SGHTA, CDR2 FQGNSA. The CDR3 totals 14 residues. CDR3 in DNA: TGTGCCAGCAGCTTAGAATTTAGCGCCGGGGAGCTGTTTTTT. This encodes CASSLEFSAGELFF.